This T cell receptor (beta chain) was sequenced in a study of cytomegalovirus exposure and HLA in healthy donors. The PCR was carried out with 60 Vbeta primers and 13 Jbeta primers. Sequenced by immunoSEQ multiplex PCR; TCRdb stores in-frame clones only, minus some. The sample records 130,000 to 150,000 clones, approximately 80% being singletons. Sequencing used PBMCs. This receptor was identified in a man younger than 35 in good health and CMV-seronegative.

As DNA, the CDR3 is TGTGCCAGCAGCTTGCAAGGGGGGGGGTCAGATACGCAGTATTTT. Translated, it gives CASSLQGGGSDTQYF. The chain links TRBV7-3 to TRBJ2-3, with D tentatively TRBD2 (7 bases). Germline CDR1 reads SGHTA; CDR2 reads FQGTGA. Trimming left V 3 bases short and J 4 bases short, with 14 bases between. There are 15 residues in the CDR3.